This T cell receptor beta chain emerged from a study of blood T cell repertoires in COVID-19. Study information: Acute-phase and convalescent COVID-19 samples originated in the United States, Italy and Spain. From T cells, B-cell-depleted T cells, or PBMCs came the material, which was cDNA or gDNA.

Living in about 25 US areas, the participants were between 18 and 89 years of age. Per the germline V gene, CDR1 is GTSNPN and CDR2 is SVGIG (reference sequence). Losses at the gene ends were 2 bases for V and 4 bases for J; bases not matched to a gene: 0. This CDR3 has 12 residues. In the authors' workflow: Amplifying reference gene primers gave estimates of nucleated cell counts. The protocol was immunoSEQ multiplex PCR, while the TCRdb copy is restricted to in-frame clones and leaves out a portion. The D gene and trimming were derived from the DNA, and the V and J assignments and clone size from that table. The sample includes 300,000 to 400,000 clones, roughly nine tenths seen only once; the top ten take under 1.3%.

This rearrangement joins TRBV30 to TRBJ1-2; 8 bases are a match to TRBD1. The sequence was obtained from a woman younger than 45 who had recovered from COVID-19. Sequenced input: PBMCs or T cells enriched from blood (not recorded which). In DNA, the CDR3 is TGTGCCTGGAGTACAGGGGGCTATGGCTACACCTTC. This encodes CAWSTGGYGYTF.